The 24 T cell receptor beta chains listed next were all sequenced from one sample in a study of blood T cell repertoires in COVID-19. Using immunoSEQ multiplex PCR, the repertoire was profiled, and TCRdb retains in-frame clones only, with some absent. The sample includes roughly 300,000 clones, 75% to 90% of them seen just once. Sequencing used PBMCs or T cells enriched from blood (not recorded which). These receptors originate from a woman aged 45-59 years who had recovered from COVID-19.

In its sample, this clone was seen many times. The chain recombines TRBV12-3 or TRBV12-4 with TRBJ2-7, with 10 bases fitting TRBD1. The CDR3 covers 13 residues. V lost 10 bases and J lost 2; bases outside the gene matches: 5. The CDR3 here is CAISTGGPYEQYF. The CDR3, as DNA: TGTGCCATCTCGACAGGGGGCCCCTACGAGCAGTACTTC.

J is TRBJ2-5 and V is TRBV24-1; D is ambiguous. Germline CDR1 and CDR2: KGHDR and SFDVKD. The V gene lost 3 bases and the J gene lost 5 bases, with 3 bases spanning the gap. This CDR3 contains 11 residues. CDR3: CATSDRETQYF. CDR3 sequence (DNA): TGTGCCACCAGTGATCGGGAGACCCAGTACTTC.

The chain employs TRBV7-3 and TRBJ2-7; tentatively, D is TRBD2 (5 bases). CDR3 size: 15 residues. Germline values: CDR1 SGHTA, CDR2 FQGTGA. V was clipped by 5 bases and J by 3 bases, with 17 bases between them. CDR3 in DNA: TGTGCCAGCAGCCAATCAGTCGGGGAAAGCTACGAGCAGTACTTC. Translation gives CASSQSVGESYEQYF.

CDR3 sequence: CASSSGQEGSPLHF. The CDR3 DNA sequence: TGTGCCAGCAGCTCGGGACAGGAAGGTTCACCCCTCCACTTT. The V call is TRBV7-3, the J call TRBJ1-6, with 8 bases lining up with TRBD1. The germline V gene encodes CDR1 SGHTA and CDR2 FQGTGA. V lost 4 bases to trimming and J lost 9 bases; unmatched junction nucleotides: 5. The CDR3 has 14 amino acids.

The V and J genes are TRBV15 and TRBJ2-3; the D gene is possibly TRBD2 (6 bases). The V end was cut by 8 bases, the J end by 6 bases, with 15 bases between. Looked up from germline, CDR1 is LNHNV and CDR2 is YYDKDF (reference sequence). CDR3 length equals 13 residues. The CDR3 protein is CATVPRSGDTQYF. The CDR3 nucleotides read TGTGCCACCGTACCCCGGAGCGGGGATACGCAGTATTTT. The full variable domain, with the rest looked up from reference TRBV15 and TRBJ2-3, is DAMVIQNPRYQVTQFGKPVTLSCSQTLNHNVMYWYQQKSSQAPKLLFHYYDKDFNNEADTPDNFQSRRPNTSFCFLDIRSPGLGDTAMYLCATVPRSGDTQYFGPGTRLTVL.

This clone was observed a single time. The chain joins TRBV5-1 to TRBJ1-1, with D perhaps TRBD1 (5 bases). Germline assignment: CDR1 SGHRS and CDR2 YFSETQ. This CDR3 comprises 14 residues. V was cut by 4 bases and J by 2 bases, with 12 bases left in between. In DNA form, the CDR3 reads TGCGCCAGCAGCCCCGACAGCACAAACACTGAAGCTTTCTTT. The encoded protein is CASSPDSTNTEAFF.

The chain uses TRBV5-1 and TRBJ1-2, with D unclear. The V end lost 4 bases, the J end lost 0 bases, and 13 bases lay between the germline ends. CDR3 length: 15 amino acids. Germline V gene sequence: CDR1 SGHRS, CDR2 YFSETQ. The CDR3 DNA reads TGCGCCAGCAGCGGGCAAACCGGGACTAACTATGGCTACACCTTC. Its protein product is CASSGQTGTNYGYTF.

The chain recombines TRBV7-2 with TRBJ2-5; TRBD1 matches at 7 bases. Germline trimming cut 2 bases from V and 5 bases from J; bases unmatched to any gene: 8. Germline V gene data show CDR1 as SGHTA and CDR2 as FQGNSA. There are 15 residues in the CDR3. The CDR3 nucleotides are TGTGCCAGCAGCTTAAATAACAGGGGTTGGGAGACCCAGTACTTC. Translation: CASSLNNRGWETQYF.

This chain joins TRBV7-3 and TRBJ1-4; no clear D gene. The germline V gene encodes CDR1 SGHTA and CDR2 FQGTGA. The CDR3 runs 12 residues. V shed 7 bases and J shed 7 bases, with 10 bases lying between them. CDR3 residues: CASIPGVEKLFF. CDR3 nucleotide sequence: TGTGCCAGCATACCCGGAGTTGAAAAACTGTTTTTT.

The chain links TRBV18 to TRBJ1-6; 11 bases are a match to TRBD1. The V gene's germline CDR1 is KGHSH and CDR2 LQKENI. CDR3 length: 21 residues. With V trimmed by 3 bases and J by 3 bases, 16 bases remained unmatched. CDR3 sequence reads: CASSPLPSGTGGNFYNSPLHF. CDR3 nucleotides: TGTGCCAGCTCACCCCTCCCCTCCGGGACAGGGGGTAACTTCTATAATTCACCCCTCCACTTT.

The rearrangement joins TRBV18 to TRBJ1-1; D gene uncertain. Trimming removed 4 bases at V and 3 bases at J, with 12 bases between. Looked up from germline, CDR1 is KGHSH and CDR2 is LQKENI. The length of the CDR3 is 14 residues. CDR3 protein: CASSLNGPYTEAFF. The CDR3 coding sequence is TGTGCCAGCTCACTCAATGGGCCTTACACTGAAGCTTTCTTT.

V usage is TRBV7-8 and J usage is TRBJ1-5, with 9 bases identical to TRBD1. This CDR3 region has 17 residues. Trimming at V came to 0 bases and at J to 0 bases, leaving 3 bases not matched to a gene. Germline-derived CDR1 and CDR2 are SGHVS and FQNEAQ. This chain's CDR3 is CASSLAGDRVSNQPQHF. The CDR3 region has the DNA TGTGCCAGCAGCTTAGCGGGGGACAGGGTTAGCAATCAGCCCCAGCATTTT.

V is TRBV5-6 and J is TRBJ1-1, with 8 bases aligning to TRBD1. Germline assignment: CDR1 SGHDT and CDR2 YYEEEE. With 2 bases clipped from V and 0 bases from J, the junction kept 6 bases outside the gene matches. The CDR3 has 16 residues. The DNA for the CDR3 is TGTGCCAGCAGCTTTGGCAGGGGGCGAGTGAACACTGAAGCTTTCTTT. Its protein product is CASSFGRGRVNTEAFF.

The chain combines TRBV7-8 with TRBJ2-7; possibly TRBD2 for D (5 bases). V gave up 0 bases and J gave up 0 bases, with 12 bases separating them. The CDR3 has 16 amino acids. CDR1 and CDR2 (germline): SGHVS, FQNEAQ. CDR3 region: CASSLAVSVSSYEQYF. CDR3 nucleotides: TGTGCCAGCAGCTTAGCGGTTAGCGTAAGCTCCTACGAGCAGTACTTC.

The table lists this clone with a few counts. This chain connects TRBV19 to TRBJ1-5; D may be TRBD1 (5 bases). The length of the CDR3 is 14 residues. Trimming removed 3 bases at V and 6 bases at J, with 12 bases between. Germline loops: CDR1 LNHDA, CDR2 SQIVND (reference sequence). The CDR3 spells CASSIQGRAQPQHF. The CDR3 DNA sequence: TGTGCCAGTAGTATTCAGGGTAGGGCTCAGCCCCAGCATTTT.

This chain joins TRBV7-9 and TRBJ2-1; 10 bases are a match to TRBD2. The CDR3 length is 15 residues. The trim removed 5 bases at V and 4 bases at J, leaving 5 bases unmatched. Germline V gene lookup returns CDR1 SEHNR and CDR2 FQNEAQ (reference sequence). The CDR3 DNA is TGTGCCAGCAGCCCCGGGACTAGCGCGTACAATGAGCAGTTCTTC. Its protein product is CASSPGTSAYNEQFF.

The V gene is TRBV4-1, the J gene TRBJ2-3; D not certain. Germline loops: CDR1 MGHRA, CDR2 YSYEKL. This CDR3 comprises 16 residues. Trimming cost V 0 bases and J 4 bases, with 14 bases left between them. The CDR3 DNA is TGCGCCAGCAGCCAAGACGGCCACCCAGAGGCAGATACGCAGTATTTT. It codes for CASSQDGHPEADTQYF.

DNA for the CDR3: TGTGCCACCAGTGGGGGGGGGACAGGGGGCTACACAGATACGCAGTATTTT. Its protein is CATSGGGTGGYTDTQYF. V gene TRBV24-1 combines with J gene TRBJ2-3; 12 bases align to TRBD1. J gave up 2 bases and V 5 bases, and 7 bases lay outside the gene matches. Germline lookup yields CDR1 KGHDR and CDR2 SFDVKD. There are 17 residues in the CDR3.

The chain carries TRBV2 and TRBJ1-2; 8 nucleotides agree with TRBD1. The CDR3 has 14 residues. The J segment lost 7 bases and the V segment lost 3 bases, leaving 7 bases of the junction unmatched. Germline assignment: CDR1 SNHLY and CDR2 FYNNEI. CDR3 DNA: TGTGCCAGCAGTGAGCAGGGGACAGGACTTGGCTACACCTTC. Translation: CASSEQGTGLGYTF. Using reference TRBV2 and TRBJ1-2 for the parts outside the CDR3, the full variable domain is EPEVTQTPSHQVTQMGQEVILRCVPISNHLYFYWYRQILGQKVEFLVSFYNNEISEKSEIFDDQFSVERPDGSNFTLKIRSTKLEDSAMYFCASSEQGTGLGYTFGSGTRLTVV.

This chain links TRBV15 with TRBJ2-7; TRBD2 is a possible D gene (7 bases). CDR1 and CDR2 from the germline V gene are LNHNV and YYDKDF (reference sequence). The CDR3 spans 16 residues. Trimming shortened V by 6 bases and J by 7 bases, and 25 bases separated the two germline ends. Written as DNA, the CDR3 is TGTGCCACCAGTACCTCGCGGGGGACAATTCCGGAGGAGCAGTACTTC. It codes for CATSTSRGTIPEEQYF.

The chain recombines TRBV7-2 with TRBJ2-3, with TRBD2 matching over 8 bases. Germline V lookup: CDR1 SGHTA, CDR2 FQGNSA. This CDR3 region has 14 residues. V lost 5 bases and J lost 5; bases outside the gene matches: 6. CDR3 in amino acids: CASSPSGGRDTQYF. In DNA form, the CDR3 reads TGTGCCAGCAGCCCGAGCGGGGGCAGAGATACGCAGTATTTT.

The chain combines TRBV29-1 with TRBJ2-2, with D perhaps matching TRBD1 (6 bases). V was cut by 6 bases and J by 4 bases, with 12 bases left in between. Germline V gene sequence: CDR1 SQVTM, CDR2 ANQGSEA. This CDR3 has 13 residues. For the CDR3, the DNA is TGCAGCGTCAGGACAGCTACCACCGGGGAGCTGTTTTTT. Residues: CSVRTATTGELFF.

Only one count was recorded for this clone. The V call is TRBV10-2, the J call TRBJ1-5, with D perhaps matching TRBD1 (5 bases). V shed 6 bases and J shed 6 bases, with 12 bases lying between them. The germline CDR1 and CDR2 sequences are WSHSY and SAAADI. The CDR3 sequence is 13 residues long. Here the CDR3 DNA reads TGCGCCAGCAGGGGGCAGGGTCTTCAGCCCCAGCATTTT. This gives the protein CASRGQGLQPQHF.

This chain's CDR3 is CASSQEGRSYNEQFF. CDR3 DNA: TGCGCCAGCAGCCAGGAGGGCCGCTCCTACAATGAGCAGTTCTTC. V is TRBV4-1 and J is TRBJ2-1; tentative D call: TRBD2 (6 bases). Deletions cut 3 bases from V and 0 bases from J, with 9 bases between. Per the germline V gene, CDR1 is MGHRA and CDR2 is YSYEKL. This CDR3 has 15 residues.